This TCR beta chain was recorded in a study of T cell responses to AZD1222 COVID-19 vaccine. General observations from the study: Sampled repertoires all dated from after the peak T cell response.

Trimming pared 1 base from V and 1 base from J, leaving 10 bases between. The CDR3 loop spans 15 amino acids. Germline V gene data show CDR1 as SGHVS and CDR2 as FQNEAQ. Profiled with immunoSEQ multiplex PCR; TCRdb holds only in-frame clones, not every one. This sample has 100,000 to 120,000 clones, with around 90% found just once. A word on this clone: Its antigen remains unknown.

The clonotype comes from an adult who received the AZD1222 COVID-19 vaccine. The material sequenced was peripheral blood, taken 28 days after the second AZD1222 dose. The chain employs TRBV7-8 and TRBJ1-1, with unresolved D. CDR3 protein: CASSLVDGTNTEAFF. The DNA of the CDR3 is TGTGCCAGCAGCTTAGTGGACGGCACGAACACTGAAGCTTTCTTT.